The rows below give T cell receptor beta chains drawn from one sample of a study of radiotherapy plus CTLA-4 blockade in lung cancer. Measured with immunoSEQ multiplex PCR; TCRdb has only the in-frame clones, and not every one. The sample records tens of thousands of clones, just under 75% being singletons. The sample in question was peripheral blood, obtained from a patient treated with radiotherapy plus ipilimumab. The receptor source for this set is a human donor with non-small cell lung cancer who had stable disease on radiotherapy plus ipilimumab. Each CDR3 is given without its conserved first and last residue.

v_call cdr3_length cdr3_aa
TRBV10-1 13 ASSIGQGDQETQY
TRBV2 12 ASSNTGGNSPLH
TRBV6-1 11 ASRDPAGNTIY
TRBV19 14 ASSIEATGGYNEQF
TRBV10-3 14 AISPLAGASTDTQY
TRBV7-8 11 ASSAHTTGELF
TRBV11-2 12 ASSLERTRGGYT
TRBV5-1 12 ASSPRGGGETQY
TRBV7-8 13 ASSFPTGSTDTQY
TRBV7-2 11 ASSSGLRETQY
TRBV2 13 ASSGSGGPGDTQY
TRBV5-1 13 ASSFGDRANEKLF